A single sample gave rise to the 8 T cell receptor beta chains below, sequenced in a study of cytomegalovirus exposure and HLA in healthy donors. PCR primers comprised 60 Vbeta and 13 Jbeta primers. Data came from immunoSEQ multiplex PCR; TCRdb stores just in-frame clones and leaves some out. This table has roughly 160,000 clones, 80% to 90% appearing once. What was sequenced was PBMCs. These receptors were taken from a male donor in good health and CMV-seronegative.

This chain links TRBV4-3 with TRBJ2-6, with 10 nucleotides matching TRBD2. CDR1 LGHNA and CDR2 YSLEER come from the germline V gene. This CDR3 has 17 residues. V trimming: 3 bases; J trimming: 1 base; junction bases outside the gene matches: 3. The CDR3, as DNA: TGCGCCAGCAGCCAGCCGGGACTAGCGTCTGGGGCCAACGTCCTGACTTTC. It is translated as CASSQPGLASGANVLTF.

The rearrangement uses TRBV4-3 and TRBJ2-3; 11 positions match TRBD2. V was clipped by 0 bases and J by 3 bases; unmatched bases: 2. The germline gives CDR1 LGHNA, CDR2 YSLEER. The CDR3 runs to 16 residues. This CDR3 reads CASSQDTSGGTDTQYF. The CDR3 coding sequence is TGCGCCAGCAGCCAAGACACTAGCGGGGGTACAGATACGCAGTATTTT.

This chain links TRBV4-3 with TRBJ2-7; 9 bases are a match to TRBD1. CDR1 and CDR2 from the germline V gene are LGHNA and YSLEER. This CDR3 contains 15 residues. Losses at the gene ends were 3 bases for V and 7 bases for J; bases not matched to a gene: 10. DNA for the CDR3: TGCGCCAGCAGCCAGATACAGGGGGCCACCCGGGAGCAGTACTTC. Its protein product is CASSQIQGATREQYF.

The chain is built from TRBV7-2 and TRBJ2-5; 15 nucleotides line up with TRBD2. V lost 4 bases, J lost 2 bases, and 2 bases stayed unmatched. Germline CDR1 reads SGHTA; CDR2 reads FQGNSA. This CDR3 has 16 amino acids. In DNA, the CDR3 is TGTGCCAGCAGCTCAGGACTAGCGGGGGGGCAAGAGACCCAGTACTTC. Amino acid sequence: CASSSGLAGGQETQYF.

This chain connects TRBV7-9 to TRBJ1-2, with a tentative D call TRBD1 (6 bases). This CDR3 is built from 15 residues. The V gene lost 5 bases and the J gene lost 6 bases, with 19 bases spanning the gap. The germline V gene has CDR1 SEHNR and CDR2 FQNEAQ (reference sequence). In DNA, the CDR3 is TGTGCCAGCAGCCAAACAGGGTACGTGGCTAATGGCTACACCTTC. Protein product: CASSQTGYVANGYTF.

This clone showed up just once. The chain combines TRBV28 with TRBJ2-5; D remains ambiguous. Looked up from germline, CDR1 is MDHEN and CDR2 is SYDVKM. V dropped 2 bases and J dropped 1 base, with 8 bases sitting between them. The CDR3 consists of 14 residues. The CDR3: CASSLGSSQETQYF. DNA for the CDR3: TGTGCCAGCAGTTTAGGTTCCAGCCAAGAGACCCAGTACTTC.

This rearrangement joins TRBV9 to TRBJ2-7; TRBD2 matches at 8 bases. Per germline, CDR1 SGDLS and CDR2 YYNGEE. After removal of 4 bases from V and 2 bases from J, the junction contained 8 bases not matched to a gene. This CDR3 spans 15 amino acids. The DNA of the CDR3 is TGTGCCAGCAGCCCAATAGCGGGACCCACCTACGAGCAGTACTTC. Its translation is CASSPIAGPTYEQYF. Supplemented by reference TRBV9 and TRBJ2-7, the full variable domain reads DSGVTQTPKHLITATGQRVTLRCSPRSGDLSVYWYQQSLDQGLQFLIQYYNGEERAKGNILERFSAQQFPDLHSELNLSSLELGDSALYFCASSPIAGPTYEQYFGPGTRLTVT.

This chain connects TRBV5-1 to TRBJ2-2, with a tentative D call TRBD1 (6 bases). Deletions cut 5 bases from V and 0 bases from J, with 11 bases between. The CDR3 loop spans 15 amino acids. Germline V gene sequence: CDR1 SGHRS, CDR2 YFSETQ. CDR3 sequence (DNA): TGCGCCAGCAGACCGAGGACAGCGAACACCGGGGAGCTGTTTTTT. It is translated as CASRPRTANTGELFF. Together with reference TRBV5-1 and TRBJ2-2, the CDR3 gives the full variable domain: KAGVTQTPRYLIKTRGQQVTLSCSPISGHRSVSWYQQTPGQGLQFLFEYFSETQRNKGNFPGRFSGRQFSNSRSEMNVSTLELGDSALYLCASRPRTANTGELFFGEGSRLTVL.